The present T cell receptor (beta chain) was sequenced within a study of post-analysis software for immune sequencing data. The germline V gene has CDR1 GTSNPN and CDR2 SVGIG (reference sequence). The V gene lost 4 bases and the J gene lost 3 bases, with 8 bases spanning the gap. The CDR3 has 12 amino acids. Study observations and caveats: Controls showed significantly higher normalized Chao1 diversity than did multiple sclerosis patients. Included in a set of four or five TRBV segments more frequent in patients than controls were TRBV5-6, TRBV5-1 and TRBV20-1. When the samples were clustered directly with F measure, those that had been prepared in the same batch showed strong co-clustering.

Unique molecular identifiers were built into the TCR beta cDNA libraries. With about 0.95 to 10 million T cells as the source, about half a million cDNA molecules resulted. TCRdb redid the calling of the PCR reads with MiXCR, one entry per CDR3 protein. The sample lists approximately 630,000 distinct CDR3 sequences; roughly three fifths were seen once. In this sample, this clonotype turned up a few times. Its antigen remains unknown. This receptor was identified in a girl aged 2 to 10 with multiple sclerosis. The V call is TRBV30, the J call TRBJ2-3; possible D gene TRBD2, 5 bases. Source material: blood. The CDR3 nucleotides read TGTGCCTGGACTCGGGGTACAGATACGCAGTATTTT. It yields the protein CAWTRGTDTQYF.